Following are 16 T cell receptor beta chains from one sample sequenced in a study of vaccination and CD4 T cells after COVID-19. An Oncomine TCR Beta short-read assay was used to sequence the DNA from cultured CD4+ T cells. Each CDR3 protein gets one entry after TCRdb re-called the PCR reads with MiXCR. This sample yields approximately 15,000 distinct CDR3 sequences, of which 36% are seen a single time; roughly 25% belongs to the top ten. Treatment indicated: roughly ten-day PBMC culture with coronavirus spike peptide pools or control peptides (ViraFEST assay). Their recognized antigens are unknown. The sample was CD4+ T cells from blood, cultured in vitro, taken before SARS-CoV-2 vaccination. The receptors shown here come from a human donor who received a COVID-19 vaccine.

V is TRBV30 and J is TRBJ1-6, with D perhaps matching TRBD1 (6 bases). The CDR3 length is 16 residues. Trimming removed 0 bases at V and 6 bases at J, with 15 bases between. Germline V gives CDR1 GTSNPN, CDR2 SVGIG (reference sequence). The CDR3: CAWSVFRPGVNSPLHF. CDR3 nucleotide sequence: TGTGCCTGGAGTGTATTCCGGCCAGGGGTTAATTCACCCCTCCACTTT.

The rearrangement links TRBV11-1 to TRBJ2-2; D possibly uses TRBD1 or TRBD2 (5 bases each). There are 14 residues in the CDR3. Germline lookup yields CDR1 SGHAT and CDR2 FQDESV (reference sequence). V was trimmed by 3 bases and J by 6 bases, leaving 11 bases between them. The CDR3 loop is CASSFGGRAGELFF. The CDR3 DNA reads TGTGCCAGCAGCTTTGGGGGACGGGCCGGGGAGCTGTTTTTT.

This sequence joins TRBV2 and TRBJ2-3; D remains unclear. Germline V lookup: CDR1 SNHLY, CDR2 FYNNEI. The CDR3 runs 12 residues. The V and J ends lost 6 bases and 4 bases respectively, with 8 bases between them. CDR3 region: CASRDFSDTQYF. The CDR3 nucleotides are TGTGCCAGCAGAGACTTCTCAGATACGCAGTATTTT.

The chain links TRBV4-1 to TRBJ1-6; TRBD1 matches at 10 bases. Per germline, CDR1 MGHRA and CDR2 YSYEKL. The CDR3 has 18 residues. The V gene end was trimmed by 0 bases and the J gene end by 5 bases; junction bases not matched to a gene: 7. Here the CDR3 DNA reads TGCGCCAGCAGCCAAGATCCCGGGGACAGGGGTAATAATTCACCCCTCCACTTT. It encodes CASSQDPGDRGNNSPLHF.

This clonotype has more than one count but fewer than ten. The chain couples TRBV30 to TRBJ2-3; D call uncertain. Germline CDR1 GTSNPN, CDR2 SVGIG (reference sequence). Trimming removed 3 bases at V and 7 bases at J, with 8 bases between. There are 11 residues in the CDR3. The CDR3 reads CAWRATYTQYF. The CDR3 bases are TGTGCCTGGAGGGCGACTTATACGCAGTATTTT.

The V and J genes are TRBV28 and TRBJ1-5; 10 bases align to TRBD1. Germline V gene sequence: CDR1 MDHEN, CDR2 SYDVKM. The CDR3 runs 14 residues. The V gene end was trimmed by 6 bases and the J gene end by 6 bases; junction bases not matched to a gene: 5. The CDR3 here is CASSDRGRGQPQHF. In DNA form, the CDR3 reads TGTGCCAGCAGCGACAGGGGGCGAGGTCAGCCCCAGCATTTT.

This chain uses TRBV19 with TRBJ1-6, with a possible D match to TRBD1 (6 bases). There are 15 residues in the CDR3. V dropped 5 bases and J dropped 8 bases, with 16 bases sitting between them. Germline-derived CDR1 and CDR2 are LNHDA and SQIVND (reference sequence). CDR3 sequence: CASSLYRELDSPLHF. The CDR3, as DNA: TGTGCCAGTAGTCTATACAGGGAATTGGATTCACCCCTCCACTTT. The entire variable domain, with the rest obtained from reference TRBV19 and TRBJ1-6, is as follows: DGGITQSPKYLFRKEGQNVTLSCEQNLNHDAMYWYRQDPGQGLRLIYYSQIVNDFQKGDIAEGYSVSREKKESFPLTVTSAQKNPTAFYLCASSLYRELDSPLHFGNGTRLTVT.

The rearrangement joins TRBV10-3 to TRBJ1-3; TRBD1 matches 9 bases. This CDR3 has 15 residues. Germline CDR1 ENHRY, CDR2 SYGVKD. Trimming at V came to 3 bases and at J to 3 bases, leaving 3 bases not matched to a gene. CDR3 protein: CAISEQGAYGNTIYF. CDR3 DNA sequence: TGTGCCATCAGTGAACAGGGGGCTTATGGAAACACCATATATTTT.

This chain links TRBV20-1 with TRBJ1-1, with TRBD1 matching 8 bases. CDR3 size: 10 residues. CDR1 is DFQATT, CDR2 SNEGSKA, per germline (reference sequence). Unmatched junction bases numbered 1, after V lost 5 bases and J lost 8 bases. The CDR3 DNA reads as TGCAGTGCTTCAGGGGGCGAAGCTTTCTTT. Its protein product is CSASGGEAFF.

This clonotype was detected only once. The chain couples TRBV24-1 to TRBJ2-3, with D possibly matching TRBD2 (7 bases). Trimming removed 3 bases from V and 6 bases from J, with 15 bases in between. Germline V lookup: CDR1 KGHDR, CDR2 SFDVKD. This CDR3 region has 15 residues. The CDR3 nucleotides are TGTGCCACCAGTGATCTGGGGGGGGGCCGGGATACGCAGTATTTT. Its protein product is CATSDLGGGRDTQYF.

The chain employs TRBV5-1 and TRBJ2-7, with 12 bases aligning to TRBD1. J lost 6 bases, V lost 3 bases, and 10 bases had no gene match. Germline V lookup: CDR1 SGHRS, CDR2 YFSETQ. The CDR3 totals 16 residues. Here the CDR3 DNA reads TGCGCCAGCAGCTATATCTCCGGGACAGGGGGCGGCGAGCAGTACTTC. It encodes CASSYISGTGGGEQYF.

The rearrangement uses TRBV5-1 and TRBJ2-3, with 7 bases identical to TRBD2. The junction had 5 bases not matched to a gene; V was cut back by 4 bases and J by 6 bases. Germline V CDR1 and CDR2: SGHRS, YFSETQ. The CDR3 covers 13 residues. CDR3 region: CASSVSGEDTQYF. For the CDR3, the DNA is TGCGCCAGCAGCGTCAGCGGGGAGGATACGCAGTATTTT.

The V gene is TRBV6-1, the J gene TRBJ2-3; 8 positions match TRBD1. Germline V gene lookup returns CDR1 MNHNS and CDR2 SASEGT. The trim removed 6 bases at V and 1 base at J, leaving 6 bases unmatched. The CDR3 length is 15 residues. Written as DNA, the CDR3 is TGTGCCAGCAGCCGGACAGGGATAGGCACAGATACGCAGTATTTT. Protein sequence: CASSRTGIGTDTQYF.

The genes are TRBV24-1 and TRBJ1-5; 7 bases line up with TRBD1. CDR1 KGHDR and CDR2 SFDVKD come from the germline V gene. The CDR3 runs 16 residues. The V segment lost 2 bases and the J segment 4 bases; nucleotides outside the gene matches: 7. CDR3 nucleotide sequence: TGTGCCACCAGTGATTCGGGCAGGGGGTGGAATCAGCCCCAGCATTTT. Amino acid sequence: CATSDSGRGWNQPQHF.

The chain combines TRBV20-1 with TRBJ2-6, with D maybe TRBD1 (5 bases). Looked up from germline, CDR1 is DFQATT and CDR2 is SNEGSKA (reference sequence). The CDR3 extends over 17 amino acids. The V end lost 6 bases, the J end lost 1 base, and 19 bases lay between the germline ends. CDR3 region: CSARRGPGESGANVLTF. CDR3 sequence (DNA): TGCAGTGCGAGAAGGGGCCCTGGGGAATCTGGGGCCAACGTCCTGACTTTC.

This clonotype was recorded a few times. The chain carries TRBV5-1 and TRBJ1-2, with a weak D call TRBD1 (6 bases). V lost 0 bases and J 7 bases, leaving 10 bases between the germline ends. Germline CDR1 is SGHRS and CDR2 is YFSETQ. The CDR3 is 13 amino acids. The CDR3 loop reads CASSLDRVTGYTF. The CDR3 DNA follows: TGCGCCAGCAGCTTGGACAGGGTCACTGGCTACACCTTC.